The next 2 T cell receptor beta chains were all read from a single sample in a study of T cell responses to AZD1222 COVID-19 vaccine. Using immunoSEQ multiplex PCR, the repertoire was profiled, and TCRdb retains in-frame clones only, with some absent. The sample contains about 87,000 clones, over 75% of which appear only once. The specimen comprised peripheral blood, sampled on day 0 of AZD1222 vaccination. These receptors originate from an adult in good health.

The V gene is TRBV5-1, the J gene TRBJ2-7; possibly TRBD1 for D (5 bases). Germline lookup yields CDR1 SGHRS and CDR2 YFSETQ. Trimming shortened V by 4 bases and J by 3 bases, and 20 bases separated the two germline ends. This CDR3 contains 16 residues. CDR3 sequence (DNA): TGCGCCAGCAGCCCGGCCTTAGACAGCAGGAACTACGAGCAGTACTTC. Its protein product is CASSPALDSRNYEQYF.

The chain carries TRBV10-3 and TRBJ1-2; a weak D match, TRBD1 (5 bases). Per germline, CDR1 ENHRY and CDR2 SYGVKD. Between the trimmed V and J ends, which lost 9 bases and 4 bases, there was a span of 15 bases. The CDR3 length is 13 residues. The CDR3 protein is CAITGETLYGYTF. The DNA for the CDR3 is TGTGCCATAACAGGAGAGACCCTCTATGGCTACACCTTC.